This TCR beta chain was sequenced during a study of control samples from healthy donors and cancer patients. The CDR3 consists of 16 residues. The V gene lost 2 bases and the J gene lost 8 bases, with 24 bases spanning the gap. From germline, CDR1 is SQVTM and CDR2 ANQGSEA. TCRdb's table, derived via immunoSEQ multiplex PCR, lists solely in-frame clones and lacks some. The repertoire includes about 160,000 clones, about 95% of them detected once, and about 15% sits in the top ten. This TCR came from a man aged 55 to 70 with colorectal cancer. Sequenced: PBMCs. The chain joins TRBV29-1 to TRBJ1-1; D remains ambiguous. DNA of the CDR3: TGCAGCGTTGAAAGGCCCCAAAGCCAGACACCACGCGAAGCTTTCTTT. As protein: CSVERPQSQTPREAFF.